The entry below describes one T cell receptor (beta chain). Authors' methods: How many nucleated cells were present was estimated from reference gene primer amplification. The protocol was immunoSEQ multiplex PCR, while the TCRdb copy is restricted to in-frame clones and leaves out a portion. V, J and clone size derive from that table, while D and trimming were established from the DNA sequence. There are hundreds of thousands of clones in the sample; approximately 86% occur only once, and over 2% lies in the top ten. The CDR3 runs 14 residues. CDR1 and CDR2 (germline): SGHRS, YFSETQ. V lost 6 bases and J lost 3, with 15 bases in between. The sample is drawn from a study of blood T cell repertoires in COVID-19. As for the study in general: Donors in the United States, Italy and Spain gave samples during acute or convalescent COVID-19. The cDNA or gDNA used as material had been derived from T cells, B-cell-depleted T cells, or PBMCs.

The genes are TRBV5-1 and TRBJ1-1; D may be TRBD1 (5 bases). The receptor comes from a woman between 45 and 65 years old who had recovered from COVID-19. Sequencing used peripheral blood. CDR3 residues: CASNIGADYTEAFF. The CDR3 DNA is TGCGCCAGCAACATTGGGGCCGACTACACTGAAGCTTTCTTT.